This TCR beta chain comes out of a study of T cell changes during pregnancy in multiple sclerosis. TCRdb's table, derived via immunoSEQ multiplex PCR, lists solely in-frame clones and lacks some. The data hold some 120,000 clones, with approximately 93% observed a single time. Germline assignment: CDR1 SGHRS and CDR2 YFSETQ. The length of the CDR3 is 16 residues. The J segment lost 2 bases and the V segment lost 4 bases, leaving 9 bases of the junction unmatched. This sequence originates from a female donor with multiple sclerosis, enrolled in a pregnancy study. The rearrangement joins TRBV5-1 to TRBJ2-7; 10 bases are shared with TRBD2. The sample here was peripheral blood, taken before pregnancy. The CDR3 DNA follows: TGCGCCAGCAGCCTGACTCCTAGCGGGGGAACCTACGAGCAGTACTTC. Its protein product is CASSLTPSGGTYEQYF.